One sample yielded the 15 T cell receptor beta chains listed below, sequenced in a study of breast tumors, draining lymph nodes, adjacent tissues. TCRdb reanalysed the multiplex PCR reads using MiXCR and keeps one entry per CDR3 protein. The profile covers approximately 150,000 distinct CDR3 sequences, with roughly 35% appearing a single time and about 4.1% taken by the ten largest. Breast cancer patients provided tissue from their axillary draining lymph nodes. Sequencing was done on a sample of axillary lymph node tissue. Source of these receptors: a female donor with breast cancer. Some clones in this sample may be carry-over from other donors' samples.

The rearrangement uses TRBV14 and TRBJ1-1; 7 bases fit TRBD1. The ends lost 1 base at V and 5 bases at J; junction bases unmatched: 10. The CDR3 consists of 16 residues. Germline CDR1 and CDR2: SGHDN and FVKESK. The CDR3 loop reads CASSQGGARGITEAFF. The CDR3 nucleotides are TGTGCCAGCAGCCAAGGTGGGGCCAGGGGGATAACTGAAGCTTTCTTT. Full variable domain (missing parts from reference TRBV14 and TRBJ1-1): EAGVTQFPSHSVIEKGQTVTLRCDPISGHDNLYWYRRVMGKEIKFLLHFVKESKQDESGMPNNRFLAERTGGTYSTLKVQPAELEDSGVYFCASSQGGARGITEAFFGQGTRLTVV.

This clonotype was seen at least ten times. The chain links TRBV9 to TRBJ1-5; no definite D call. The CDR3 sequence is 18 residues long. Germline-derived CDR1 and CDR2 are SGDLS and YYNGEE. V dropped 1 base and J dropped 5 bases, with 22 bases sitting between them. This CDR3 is CASSVPPFPAPRDQPQHF. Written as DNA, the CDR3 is TGTGCCAGCAGCGTACCACCCTTCCCGGCCCCGAGAGATCAGCCCCAGCATTTT.

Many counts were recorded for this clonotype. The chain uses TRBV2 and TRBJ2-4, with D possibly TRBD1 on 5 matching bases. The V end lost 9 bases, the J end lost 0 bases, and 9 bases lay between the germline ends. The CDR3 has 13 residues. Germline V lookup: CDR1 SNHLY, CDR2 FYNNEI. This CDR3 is CASSGLAKNIQYF. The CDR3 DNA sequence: TGTGCCAGTTCAGGGCTAGCCAAAAACATTCAGTACTTC.

CDR3 in amino acids: CASSSGHSTDTQYF. CDR3 nucleotide sequence: TGCGCCAGCAGTAGCGGGCATAGCACAGATACGCAGTATTTT. The gene calls are TRBV5-1 and TRBJ2-3, with 7 bases fitting TRBD2. Germline assignment: CDR1 SGHRS and CDR2 YFSETQ. This CDR3 comprises 14 residues. After removal of 5 bases from V and 0 bases from J, the junction contained 3 bases not matched to a gene.

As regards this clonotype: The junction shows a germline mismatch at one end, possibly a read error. The CDR3 protein is CASQELVGAGGPETQYF. Written as DNA, the CDR3 is TGTGCCAGCCAAGAGCTCGTGGGGGCGGGGGGGCCCGAGACCCAGTACTTC. V and J are TRBV5-1 and TRBJ2-5, with 9 bases aligning to TRBD2. Germline assignment: CDR1 SGHRS and CDR2 YFSETQ. The CDR3 sequence is 17 residues long.

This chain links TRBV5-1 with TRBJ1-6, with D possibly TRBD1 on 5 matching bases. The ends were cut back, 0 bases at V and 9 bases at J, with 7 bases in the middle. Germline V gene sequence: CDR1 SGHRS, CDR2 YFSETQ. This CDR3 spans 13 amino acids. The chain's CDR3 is CASSLDGGSPLHF. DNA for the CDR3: TGCGCCAGCAGCTTGGATGGGGGTTCACCCCTCCACTTT.

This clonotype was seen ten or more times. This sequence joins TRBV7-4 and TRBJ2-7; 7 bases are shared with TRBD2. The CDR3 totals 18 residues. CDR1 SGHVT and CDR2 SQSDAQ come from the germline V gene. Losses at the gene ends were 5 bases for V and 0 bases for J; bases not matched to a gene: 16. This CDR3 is CASSPRKGQRDFSYEQYF. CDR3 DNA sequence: TGTGCCAGCAGCCCCCGCAAGGGCCAGCGGGATTTCTCCTACGAGCAGTACTTC. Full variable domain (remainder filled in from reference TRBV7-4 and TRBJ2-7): GAGVSQSPRYKVAKRGRDVALRCDSISGHVTLYWYRQTLGQGSEVLTYSQSDAQRDKSGRPSGRFSAERPERSVSTLKIQRTEQGDSAVYLCASSPRKGQRDFSYEQYFGPGTRLTVT.

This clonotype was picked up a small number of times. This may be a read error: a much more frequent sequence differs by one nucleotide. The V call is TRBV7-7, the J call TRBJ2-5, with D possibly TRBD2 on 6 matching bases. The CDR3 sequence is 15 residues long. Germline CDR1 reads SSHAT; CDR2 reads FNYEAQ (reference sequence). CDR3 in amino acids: CASSLGTASGEAQYF. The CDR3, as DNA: TGTGCTAGCAGCTTAGGAACCGCATCTGGGGAGGCCCAGTACTTC. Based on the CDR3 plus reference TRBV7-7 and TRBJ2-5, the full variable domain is GAGVSQSPRYKVTKRGQDVTLRCDPISSHATLYWYQQALGQGPEFLTYFNYEAQPDKSGLPSDRFSAERPEGSISTLTIQRTEQRDSAMYRCASSLGTASGEAQYFGPGTRLLVL.

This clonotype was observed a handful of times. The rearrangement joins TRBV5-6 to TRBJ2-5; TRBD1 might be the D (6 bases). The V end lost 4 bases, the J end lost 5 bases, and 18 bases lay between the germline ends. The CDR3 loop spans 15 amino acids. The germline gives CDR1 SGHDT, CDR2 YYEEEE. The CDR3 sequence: CASSPGTPGRETQYF. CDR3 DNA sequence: TGTGCCAGCAGCCCCGGGACACCAGGGCGGGAGACCCAGTACTTC.

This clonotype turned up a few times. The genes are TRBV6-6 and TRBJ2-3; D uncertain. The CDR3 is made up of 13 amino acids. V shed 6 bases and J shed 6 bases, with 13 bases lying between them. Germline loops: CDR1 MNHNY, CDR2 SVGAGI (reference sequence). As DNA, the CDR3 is TGTGCCAGCAGACCCCCCCTAACGGATACGCAGTATTTT. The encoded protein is CASRPPLTDTQYF.

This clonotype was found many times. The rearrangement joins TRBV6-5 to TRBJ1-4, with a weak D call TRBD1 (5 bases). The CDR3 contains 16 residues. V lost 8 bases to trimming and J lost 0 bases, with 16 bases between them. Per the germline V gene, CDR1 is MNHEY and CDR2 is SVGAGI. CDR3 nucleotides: TGTGCCAGCTGTCGGGGGTCACCTGCAACTAATGAAAAACTGTTTTTT. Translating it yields CASCRGSPATNEKLFF.

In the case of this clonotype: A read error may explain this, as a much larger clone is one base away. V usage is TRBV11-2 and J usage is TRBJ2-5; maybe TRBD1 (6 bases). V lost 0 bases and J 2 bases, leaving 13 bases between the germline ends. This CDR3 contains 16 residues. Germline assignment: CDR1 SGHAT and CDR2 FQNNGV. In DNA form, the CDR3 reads TGTGCCAGCAGCTTAGACAGGGGAGCTGGACAAGAGACCCAGTACTTC. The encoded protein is CASSLDRGAGQETQYF. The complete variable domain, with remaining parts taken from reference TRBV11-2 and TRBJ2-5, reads EAGVAQSPRYKIIEKRQSVAFWCNPISGHATLYWYQQILGQGPKLLIQFQNNGVVDDSQLPKDRFSAERLKGVDSTLKIQPAKLEDSAVYLCASSLDRGAGQETQYFGPGTRLLVL.

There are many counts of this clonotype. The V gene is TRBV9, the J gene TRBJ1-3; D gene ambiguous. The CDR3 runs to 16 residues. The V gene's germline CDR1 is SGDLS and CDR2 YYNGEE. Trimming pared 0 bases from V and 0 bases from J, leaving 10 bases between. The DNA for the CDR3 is TGTGCCAGCAGCGTAGACAGCTTTTCCTCTGGAAACACCATATATTTT. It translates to CASSVDSFSSGNTIYF.

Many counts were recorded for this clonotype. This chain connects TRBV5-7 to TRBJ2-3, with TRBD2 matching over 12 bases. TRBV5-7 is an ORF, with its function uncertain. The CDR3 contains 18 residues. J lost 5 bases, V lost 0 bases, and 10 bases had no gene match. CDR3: CASSLGLAGGPRKDTQYF. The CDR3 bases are TGTGCCAGCAGCTTGGGGCTAGCGGGGGGGCCTAGGAAAGATACGCAGTATTTT.

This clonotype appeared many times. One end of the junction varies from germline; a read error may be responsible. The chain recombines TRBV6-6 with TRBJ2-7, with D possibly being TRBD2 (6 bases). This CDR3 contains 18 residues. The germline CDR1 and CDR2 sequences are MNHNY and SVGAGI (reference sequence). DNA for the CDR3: TGTGCCAGCAGTCACTCGCTTCTTCGTGGTCTAGCGCTTTACGAGCAGTACTTC. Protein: CASSHSLLRGLALYEQYF.